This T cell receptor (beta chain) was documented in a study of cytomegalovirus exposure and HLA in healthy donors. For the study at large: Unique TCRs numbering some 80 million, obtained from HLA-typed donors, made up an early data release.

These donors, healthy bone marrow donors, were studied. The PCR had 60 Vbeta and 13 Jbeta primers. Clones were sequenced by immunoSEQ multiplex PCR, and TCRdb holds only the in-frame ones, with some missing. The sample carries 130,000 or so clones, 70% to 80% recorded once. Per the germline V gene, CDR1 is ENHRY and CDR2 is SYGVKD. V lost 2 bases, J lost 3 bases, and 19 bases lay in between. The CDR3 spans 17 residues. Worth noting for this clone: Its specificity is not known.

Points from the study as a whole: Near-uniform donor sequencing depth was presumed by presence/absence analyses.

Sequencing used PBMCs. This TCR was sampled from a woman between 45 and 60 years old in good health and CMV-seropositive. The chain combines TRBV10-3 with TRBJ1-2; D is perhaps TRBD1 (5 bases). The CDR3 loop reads CAISEKSLRRGDYGYTF. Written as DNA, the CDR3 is TGTGCCATCAGTGAGAAGAGCCTCCGGCGGGGGGACTATGGCTACACCTTC.